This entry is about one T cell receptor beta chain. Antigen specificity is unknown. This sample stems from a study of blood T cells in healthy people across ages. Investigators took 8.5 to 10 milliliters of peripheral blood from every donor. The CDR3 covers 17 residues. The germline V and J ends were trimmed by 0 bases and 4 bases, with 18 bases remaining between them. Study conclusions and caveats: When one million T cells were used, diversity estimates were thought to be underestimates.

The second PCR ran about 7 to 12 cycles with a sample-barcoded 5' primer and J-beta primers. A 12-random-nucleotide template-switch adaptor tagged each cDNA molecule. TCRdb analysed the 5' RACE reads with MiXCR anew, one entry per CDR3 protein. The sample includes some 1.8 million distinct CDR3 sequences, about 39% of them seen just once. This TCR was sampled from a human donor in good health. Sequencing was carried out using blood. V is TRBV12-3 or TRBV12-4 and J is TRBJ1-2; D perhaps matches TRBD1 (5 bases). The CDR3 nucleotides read TGTGCCAGCAGTTTAGCGTCCATCGTAAGGGGACCCTATGGCTACACCTTC. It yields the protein CASSLASIVRGPYGYTF.